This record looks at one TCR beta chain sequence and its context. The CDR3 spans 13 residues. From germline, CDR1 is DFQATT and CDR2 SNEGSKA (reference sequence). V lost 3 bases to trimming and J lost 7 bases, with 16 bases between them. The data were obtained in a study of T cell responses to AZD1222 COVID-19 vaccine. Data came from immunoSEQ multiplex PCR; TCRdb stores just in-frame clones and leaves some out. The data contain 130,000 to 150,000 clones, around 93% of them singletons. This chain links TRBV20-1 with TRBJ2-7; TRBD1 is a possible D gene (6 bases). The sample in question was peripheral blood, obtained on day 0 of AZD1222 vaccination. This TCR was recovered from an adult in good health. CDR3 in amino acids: CSASSRGWFEQYF. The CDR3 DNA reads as TGCAGTGCTAGTTCTAGGGGGTGGTTTGAGCAGTACTTC.